These T cell receptor beta chains were read from a single sample in a study of blood T cell repertoires in COVID-19. Sequencing used immunoSEQ multiplex PCR; TCRdb keeps in-frame clones, though not all of them. The sample yields some 100,000 clones, approximately 86% seen once. Sequenced material: peripheral blood. The receptors shown here come from a woman in her 70s with active or convalescent COVID-19. The CDR3 runs from the conserved cysteine through the conserved F or W. A D gene is named only where the DNA matches it firmly. Expanded clones get a size class; other rows say once, few or many, or leave the size out.

TRBV3-1/TRBV3-2	TRBJ2-7	NA	TRBD1	CASSQTGQGPSEQYF	TGTGCCAGCAGCCAAACGGGACAGGGCCCTTCCGAGCAGTACTTC
TRBV7-8	TRBJ1-5	NA	NA	CASSLALGSGGPQHF	TGTGCCAGCAGCTTAGCGCTGGGGAGCGGCGGGCCCCAGCATTTT
TRBV7-9	TRBJ1-3	NA	NA	CASSLPAGGLSGNTIYF	TGTGCCAGCAGCCTCCCCGCTGGGGGCCTCTCTGGAAACACCATATATTTT
TRBV29-1	TRBJ2-5	NA	NA	CSGEDSQETQYF	TGCAGCGGGGAAGACTCTCAAGAGACCCAGTACTTC
TRBV6-5	TRBJ1-1	NA	NA	CASSYSTRSNTEAFF	TGTGCCAGCAGTTACTCTACCAGGTCGAACACTGAAGCTTTCTTT
TRBV19	TRBJ1-1	NA	NA	CASSPDSRGEAFF	TGTGCCAGTAGTCCAGACTCTAGGGGTGAAGCTTTCTTT
TRBV29-1	TRBJ1-2	NA	NA	CSVSTGSGGYTF	TGCAGCGTATCGACAGGTTCAGGTGGCTACACCTTC
TRBV4-2	TRBJ1-2	few	TRBD1	CASSPGQGALLSGYTF	TGTGCCAGCAGCCCTGGTCAGGGGGCGCTTTTGTCTGGCTACACCTTC
TRBV11-2	TRBJ2-2	NA	NA	CASRPPGLYTGELFF	TGTGCCAGCAGACCGCCGGGACTGTACACCGGGGAGCTGTTTTTT
TRBV5-1	TRBJ1-2	few	NA	CASSLGPGDYGYTF	TGCGCCAGCAGCTTGGGACCCGGGGACTATGGCTACACCTTC
TRBV4-1	TRBJ1-6	NA	TRBD1	CASSQVARGSDSPLHF	TGCGCCAGCAGCCAAGTCGCCAGGGGGTCGGATTCACCCCTCCACTTT
TRBV5-1	TRBJ2-7	NA	TRBD1	CASSWGQGRVAEQYF	TGCGCCAGCAGCTGGGGACAGGGCAGGGTGGCCGAGCAGTACTTC
TRBV2	TRBJ1-2	once	NA	CASRNPPQEGGYTF	TGTGCCAGCAGGAACCCCCCACAAGAGGGTGGCTACACCTTC
TRBV4-2	TRBJ2-1	NA	TRBD2	CASSQLPTSGSYNEQFF	TGTGCCAGCAGCCAGCTCCCAACTAGCGGCTCCTACAATGAGCAGTTCTTC